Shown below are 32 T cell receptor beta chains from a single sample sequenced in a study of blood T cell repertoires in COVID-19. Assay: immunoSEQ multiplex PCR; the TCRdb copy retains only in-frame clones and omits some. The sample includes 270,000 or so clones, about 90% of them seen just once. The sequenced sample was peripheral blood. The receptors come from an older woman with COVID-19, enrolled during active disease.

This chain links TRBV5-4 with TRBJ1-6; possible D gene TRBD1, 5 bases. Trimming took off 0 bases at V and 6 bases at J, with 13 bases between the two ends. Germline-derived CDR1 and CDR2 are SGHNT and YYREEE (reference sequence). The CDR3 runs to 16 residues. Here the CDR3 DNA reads TGTGCCAGCAGCTTGGGTAGCCCCGGGGGTAATTCACCCCTCCACTTT. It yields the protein CASSLGSPGGNSPLHF.

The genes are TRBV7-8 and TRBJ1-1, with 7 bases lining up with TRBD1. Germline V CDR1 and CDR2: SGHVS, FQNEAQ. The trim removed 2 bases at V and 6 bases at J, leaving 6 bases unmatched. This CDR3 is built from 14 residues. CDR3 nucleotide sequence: TGTGCCAGCAGCTTACAGACAGGGATGGCTGAAGCTTTCTTT. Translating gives CASSLQTGMAEAFF.

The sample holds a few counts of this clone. CDR3 DNA: TGCAGCACCGGGACAGGGGGCTACAATGAGCAGTTCTTC. Its protein is CSTGTGGYNEQFF. V usage is TRBV29-1 and J usage is TRBJ2-1; 11 bases map to TRBD1. The trim removed 8 bases at V and 3 bases at J, leaving 3 bases unmatched. This CDR3 contains 13 residues. Germline loops: CDR1 SQVTM, CDR2 ANQGSEA.

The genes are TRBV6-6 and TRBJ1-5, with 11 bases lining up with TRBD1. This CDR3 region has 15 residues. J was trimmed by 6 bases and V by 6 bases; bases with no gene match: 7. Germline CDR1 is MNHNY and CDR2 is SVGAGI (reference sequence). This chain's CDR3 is CASREGQGGSQPQHF. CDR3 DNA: TGTGCCAGCAGGGAGGGACAGGGGGGTAGTCAGCCCCAGCATTTT.

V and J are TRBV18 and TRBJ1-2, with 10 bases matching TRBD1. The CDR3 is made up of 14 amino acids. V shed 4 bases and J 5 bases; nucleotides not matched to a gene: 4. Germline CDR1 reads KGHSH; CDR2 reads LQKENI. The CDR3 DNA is TGTGCCAGCTCACTGGACAGGGGGGAGTATGGCTACACCTTC. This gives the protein CASSLDRGEYGYTF.

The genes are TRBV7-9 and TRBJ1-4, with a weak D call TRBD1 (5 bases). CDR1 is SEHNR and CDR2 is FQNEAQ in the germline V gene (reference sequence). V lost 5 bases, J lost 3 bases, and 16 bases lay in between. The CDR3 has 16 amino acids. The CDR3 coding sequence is TGTGCCAGCAGCCCTATTCCGGGGGATGCTAATGAAAAACTGTTTTTT. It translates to CASSPIPGDANEKLFF.

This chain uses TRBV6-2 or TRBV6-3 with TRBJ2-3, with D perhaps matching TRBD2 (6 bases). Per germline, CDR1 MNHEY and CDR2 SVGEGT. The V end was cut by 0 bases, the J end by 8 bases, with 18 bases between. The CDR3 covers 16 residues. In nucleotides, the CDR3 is TGTGCCAGCAGTTACTCGACCGGACTATCCAGGGTTACGCAGTATTTT. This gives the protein CASSYSTGLSRVTQYF.

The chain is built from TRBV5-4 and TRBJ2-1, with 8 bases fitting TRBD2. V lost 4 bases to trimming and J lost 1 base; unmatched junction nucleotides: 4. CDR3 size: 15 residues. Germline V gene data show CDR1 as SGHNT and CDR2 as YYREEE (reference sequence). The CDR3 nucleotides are TGTGCCAGCAGCACCGGGAGGGAATCCTACAATGAGCAGTTCTTC. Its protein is CASSTGRESYNEQFF.

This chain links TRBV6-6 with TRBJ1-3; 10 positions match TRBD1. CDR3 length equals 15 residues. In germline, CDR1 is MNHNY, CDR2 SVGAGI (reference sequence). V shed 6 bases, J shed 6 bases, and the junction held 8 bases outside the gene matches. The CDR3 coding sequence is TGTGCCAGCAGCCGTTCCGGACAGGGGGAAAACACCATATATTTT. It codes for CASSRSGQGENTIYF.

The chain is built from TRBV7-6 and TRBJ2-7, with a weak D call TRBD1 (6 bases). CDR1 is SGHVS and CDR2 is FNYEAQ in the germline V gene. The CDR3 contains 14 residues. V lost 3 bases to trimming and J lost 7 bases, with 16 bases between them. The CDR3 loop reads CASSLETGLGEQYF. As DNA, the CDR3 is TGTGCCAGCAGCTTGGAGACAGGTTTGGGTGAGCAGTACTTC. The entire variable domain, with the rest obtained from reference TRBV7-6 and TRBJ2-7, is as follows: GAGVSQSPRYKVTKRGQDVALRCDPISGHVSLYWYRQALGQGPEFLTYFNYEAQQDKSGLPNDRFSAERPEGSISTLTIQRTEQRDSAMYRCASSLETGLGEQYFGPGTRLTVT.

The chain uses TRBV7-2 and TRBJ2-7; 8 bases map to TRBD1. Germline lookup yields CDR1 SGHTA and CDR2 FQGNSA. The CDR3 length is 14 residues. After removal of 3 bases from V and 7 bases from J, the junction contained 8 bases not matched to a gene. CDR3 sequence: CASSFRGQLREQYF. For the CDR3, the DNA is TGTGCCAGCAGCTTCAGGGGGCAGCTTCGGGAGCAGTACTTC.

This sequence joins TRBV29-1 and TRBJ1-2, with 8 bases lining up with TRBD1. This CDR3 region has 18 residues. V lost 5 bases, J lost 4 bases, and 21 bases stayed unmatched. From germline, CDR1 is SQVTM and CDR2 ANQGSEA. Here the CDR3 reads CSVRGGPGGELGLYGYTF. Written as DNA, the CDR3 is TGCAGCGTTCGAGGGGGGCCAGGGGGCGAGTTGGGCCTCTATGGCTACACCTTC.

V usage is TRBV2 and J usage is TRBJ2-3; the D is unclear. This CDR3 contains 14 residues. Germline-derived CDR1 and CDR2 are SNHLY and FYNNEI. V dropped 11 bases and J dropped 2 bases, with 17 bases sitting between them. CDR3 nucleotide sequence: TGTGCCGGAATCGCGAGGCAGACCACAGATACGCAGTATTTT. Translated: CAGIARQTTDTQYF. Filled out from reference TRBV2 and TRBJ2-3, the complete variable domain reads EPEVTQTPSHQVTQMGQEVILRCVPISNHLYFYWYRQILGQKVEFLVSFYNNEISEKSEIFDDQFSVERPDGSNFTLKIRSTKLEDSAMYFCAGIARQTTDTQYFGPGTRLTVL.

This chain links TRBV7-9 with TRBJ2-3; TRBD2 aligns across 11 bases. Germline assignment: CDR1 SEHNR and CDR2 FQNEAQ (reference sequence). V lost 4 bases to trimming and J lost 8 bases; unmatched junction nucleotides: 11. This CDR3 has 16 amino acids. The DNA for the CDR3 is TGTGCCAGCAGCTCAAGGCGGGTAGCGGGAGGGGGTACGCAGTATTTT. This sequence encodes CASSSRRVAGGGTQYF. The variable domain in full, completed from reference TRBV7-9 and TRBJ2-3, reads DTGVSQNPRHKITKRGQNVTFRCDPISEHNRLYWYRQTLGQGPEFLTYFQNEAQLEKSRLLSDRFSAERPKGSFSTLEIQRTEQGDSAMYLCASSSRRVAGGGTQYFGPGTRLTVL.

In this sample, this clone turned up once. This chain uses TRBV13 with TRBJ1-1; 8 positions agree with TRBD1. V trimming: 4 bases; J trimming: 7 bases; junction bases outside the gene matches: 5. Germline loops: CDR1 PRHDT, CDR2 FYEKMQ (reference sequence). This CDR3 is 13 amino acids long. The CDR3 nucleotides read TGTGCCAGCAGCTCAAGACAGGGGTTTGAAGCTTTCTTT. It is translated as CASSSRQGFEAFF.

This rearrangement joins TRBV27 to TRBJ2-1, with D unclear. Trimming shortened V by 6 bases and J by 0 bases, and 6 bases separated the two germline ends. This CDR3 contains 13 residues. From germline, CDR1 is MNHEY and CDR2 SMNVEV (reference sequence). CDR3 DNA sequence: TGTGCCAGCAGAGCAAGCTCCTACAATGAGCAGTTCTTC. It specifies CASRASSYNEQFF.

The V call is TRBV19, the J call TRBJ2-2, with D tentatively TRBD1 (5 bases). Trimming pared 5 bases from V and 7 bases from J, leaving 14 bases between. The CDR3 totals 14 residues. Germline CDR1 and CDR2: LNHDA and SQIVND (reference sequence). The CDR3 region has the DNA TGTGCCAGTAGTTTAGGGGCCCTCTACGGGGAGCTGTTTTTT. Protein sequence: CASSLGALYGELFF.

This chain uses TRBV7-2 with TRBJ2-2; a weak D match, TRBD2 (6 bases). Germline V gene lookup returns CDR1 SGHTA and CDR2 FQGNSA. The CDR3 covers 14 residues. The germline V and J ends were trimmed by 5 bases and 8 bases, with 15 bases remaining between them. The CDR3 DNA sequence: TGTGCCAGCAGCCCGCACGGCGGGGTAGGGGAGCTGTTTTTT. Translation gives CASSPHGGVGELFF.

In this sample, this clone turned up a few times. As DNA, the CDR3 is TGTGCCAGCAGGTCGACTATGGTAAGCGAGCAGTACTTC. Its protein product is CASRSTMVSEQYF. V and J are TRBV28 and TRBJ2-7; tentatively, D is TRBD2 (5 bases). The CDR3 is made up of 13 amino acids. V was clipped by 6 bases and J by 6 bases, with 15 bases between them. Germline V gene data show CDR1 as MDHEN and CDR2 as SYDVKM.

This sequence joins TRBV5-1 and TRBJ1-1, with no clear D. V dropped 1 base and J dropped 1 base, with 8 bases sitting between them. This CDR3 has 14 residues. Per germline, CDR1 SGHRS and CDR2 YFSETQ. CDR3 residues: CASSLSAGNTEAFF. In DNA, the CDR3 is TGCGCCAGCAGCTTGTCTGCAGGGAACACTGAAGCTTTCTTT.

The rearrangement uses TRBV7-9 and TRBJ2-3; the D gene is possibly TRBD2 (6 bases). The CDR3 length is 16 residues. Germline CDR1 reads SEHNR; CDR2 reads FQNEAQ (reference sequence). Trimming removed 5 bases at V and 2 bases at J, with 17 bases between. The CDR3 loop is CASSPTRGGVTDTQYF. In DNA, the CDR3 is TGTGCCAGCAGCCCCACTCGGGGCGGGGTCACAGATACGCAGTATTTT.

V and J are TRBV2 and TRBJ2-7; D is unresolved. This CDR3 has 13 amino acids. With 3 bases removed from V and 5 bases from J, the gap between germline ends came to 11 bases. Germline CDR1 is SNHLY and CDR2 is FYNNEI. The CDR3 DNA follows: TGTGCCAGCAGTGACTCCCCTAGGAACGAGCAGTACTTC. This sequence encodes CASSDSPRNEQYF. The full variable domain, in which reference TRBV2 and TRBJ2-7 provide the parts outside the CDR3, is EPEVTQTPSHQVTQMGQEVILRCVPISNHLYFYWYRQILGQKVEFLVSFYNNEISEKSEIFDDQFSVERPDGSNFTLKIRSTKLEDSAMYFCASSDSPRNEQYFGPGTRLTVT.

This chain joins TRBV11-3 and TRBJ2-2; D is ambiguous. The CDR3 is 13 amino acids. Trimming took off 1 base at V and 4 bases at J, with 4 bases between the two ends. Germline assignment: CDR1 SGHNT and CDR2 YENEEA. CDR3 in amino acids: CASSLVATGELFF. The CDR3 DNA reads TGTGCCAGCAGCTTAGTGGCCACCGGGGAGCTGTTTTTT.

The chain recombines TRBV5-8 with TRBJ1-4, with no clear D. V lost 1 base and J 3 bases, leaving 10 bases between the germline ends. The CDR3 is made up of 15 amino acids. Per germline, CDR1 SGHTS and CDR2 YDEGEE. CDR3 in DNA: TGTGCCAGCAGCTTGACAAGACACTCTAATGAAAAACTGTTTTTT. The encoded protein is CASSLTRHSNEKLFF. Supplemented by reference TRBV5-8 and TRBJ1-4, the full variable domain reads EAGVTQSPTHLIKTRGQQATLRCSPISGHTSVYWYQQALGLGLQFLLWYDEGEERNRGNFPPRFSGRQFPNYSSELNVNALELEDSALYLCASSLTRHSNEKLFFGSGTQLSVL.

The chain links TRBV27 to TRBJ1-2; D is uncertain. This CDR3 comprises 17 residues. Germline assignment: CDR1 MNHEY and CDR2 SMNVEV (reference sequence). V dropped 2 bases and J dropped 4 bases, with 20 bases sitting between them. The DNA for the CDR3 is TGTGCCAGCAGTTTAGCTATGGCGGGTAGCGTGAGCTATGGCTACACCTTC. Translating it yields CASSLAMAGSVSYGYTF.

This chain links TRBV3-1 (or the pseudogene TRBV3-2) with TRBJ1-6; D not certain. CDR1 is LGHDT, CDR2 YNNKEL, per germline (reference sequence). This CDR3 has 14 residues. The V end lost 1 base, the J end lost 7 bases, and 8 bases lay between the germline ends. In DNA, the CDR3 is TGTGCCAGCAGCCAAGGGGCAGTGAATTCACCCCTCCACTTT. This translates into CASSQGAVNSPLHF.

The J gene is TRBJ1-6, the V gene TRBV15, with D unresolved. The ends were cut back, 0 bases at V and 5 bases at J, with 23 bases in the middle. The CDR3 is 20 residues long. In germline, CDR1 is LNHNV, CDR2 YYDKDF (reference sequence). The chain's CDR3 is CATSRDIRSGRVRHNSPLHF. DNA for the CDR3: TGTGCCACCAGCAGAGATATTCGATCCGGGAGGGTTAGGCATAATTCACCCCTCCACTTT.

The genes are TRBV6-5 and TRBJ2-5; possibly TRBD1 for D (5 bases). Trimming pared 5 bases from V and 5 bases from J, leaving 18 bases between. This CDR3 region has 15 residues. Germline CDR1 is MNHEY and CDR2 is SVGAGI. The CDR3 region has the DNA TGTGCCAGCAGTCCCCAGGACATTGGGGCGGAGACCCAGTACTTC. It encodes CASSPQDIGAETQYF.

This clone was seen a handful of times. CDR3 loop: CASSPTYGVQGSNQPQHF. The CDR3 bases are TGTGCCAGCAGTCCCACGTACGGCGTACAGGGAAGCAATCAGCCCCAGCATTTT. This chain links TRBV6-2 or TRBV6-3 with TRBJ1-5; maybe TRBD1 (6 bases). CDR3 length equals 18 residues. Germline assignment: CDR1 MNHEY and CDR2 SVGEGT. Deletions cut 5 bases from V and 1 base from J, with 21 bases between.

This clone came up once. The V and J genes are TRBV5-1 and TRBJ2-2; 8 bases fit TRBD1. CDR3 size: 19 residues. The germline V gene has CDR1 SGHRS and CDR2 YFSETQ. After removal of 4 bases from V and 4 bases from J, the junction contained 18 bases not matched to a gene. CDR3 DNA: TGCGCCAGCAGCCCCCGGGACAGGTATGGGATGAGTGCCACCGGGGAGCTGTTTTTT. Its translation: CASSPRDRYGMSATGELFF.

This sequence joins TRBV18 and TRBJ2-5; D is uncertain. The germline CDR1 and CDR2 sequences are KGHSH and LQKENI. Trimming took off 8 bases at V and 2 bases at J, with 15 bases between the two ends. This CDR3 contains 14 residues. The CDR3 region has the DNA TGTGCCAGCGCTGTTCGGAGAAGTCAAGAGACCCAGTACTTC. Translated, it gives CASAVRRSQETQYF.

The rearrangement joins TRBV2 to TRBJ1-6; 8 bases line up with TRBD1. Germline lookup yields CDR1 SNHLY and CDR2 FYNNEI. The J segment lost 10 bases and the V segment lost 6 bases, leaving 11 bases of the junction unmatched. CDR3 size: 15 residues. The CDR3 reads CASRSMGQAVSPLHF. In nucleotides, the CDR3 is TGTGCCAGCAGATCCATGGGACAGGCGGTATCACCCCTCCACTTT.